These 18 T cell receptor beta chains were sequenced from one sample in a study of T cells in localized non-small cell lung cancer. This table comes from immunoSEQ multiplex PCR, and its TCRdb copy is limited to in-frame clones, with some not included. The data show 2,000 to 2,500 clones, approximately 26% seen once. Sequencing used lung tumor tissue, obtained before any cancer treatment. These TCRs come from a man aged 40 to 70 with stage II lung adenocarcinoma.

This clone was recorded a few times. This chain connects TRBV7-6 to TRBJ1-3, with no clear D. Germline V CDR1 and CDR2: SGHVS, FNYEAQ. The CDR3 has 14 residues. Trimming pared 5 bases from V and 0 bases from J, leaving 8 bases between. The DNA of the CDR3 is TGTGCCAGCAGCAATCGCGACTCTGGAAACACCATATATTTT. Its protein product is CASSNRDSGNTIYF.

The chain couples TRBV5-1 to TRBJ2-7; weak D call: TRBD1 (6 bases). In germline, CDR1 is SGHRS, CDR2 YFSETQ. This CDR3 spans 16 amino acids. Trimming removed 4 bases from V and 0 bases from J, with 17 bases in between. This CDR3 is CASSPYRAPSSYEQYF. The CDR3, as DNA: TGCGCCAGCAGCCCGTACAGGGCCCCCAGCTCCTACGAGCAGTACTTC.

This clone has more than one count but fewer than ten. The V and J genes are TRBV5-2 and TRBJ2-1; the DNA was not used to check the table's D call, TRBD2. TRBV5-2 is a documented pseudogene. This CDR3 has 16 residues. CDR3 sequence: CASNFQRGGSYNEQFF. The CDR3, as DNA: TGTGCCAGCAACTTCCAGCGGGGGGGCTCCTACAATGAGCAGTTCTTC.

V usage is TRBV6-8 and J usage is TRBJ2-1; maybe TRBD1 (5 bases). The CDR3 sequence is 13 residues long. The germline V gene encodes CDR1 MNHGY and CDR2 SAAAGT. With 4 bases removed from V and 8 bases from J, the gap between germline ends came to 12 bases. CDR3 in amino acids: CASSSSAGHEQFF. CDR3 DNA: TGTGCCAGCAGTTCCTCGGCAGGGCATGAGCAGTTCTTC.

The J gene is TRBJ2-1, the V gene TRBV5-1, with TRBD1 matching over 10 bases. After removal of 3 bases from V and 9 bases from J, the junction contained 15 bases not matched to a gene. The CDR3 totals 17 residues. CDR1 and CDR2 (germline): SGHRS, YFSETQ. CDR3 region: CASSWQPGTGVSREQFF. Here the CDR3 DNA reads TGCGCCAGCAGCTGGCAGCCCGGGACAGGGGTTTCGCGTGAGCAGTTCTTC.

This clone was seen once. The J gene is TRBJ1-5, the V gene TRBV19; perhaps TRBD1 as D (5 bases). Germline CDR1 LNHDA, CDR2 SQIVND (reference sequence). CDR3 size: 18 residues. Trimming removed 1 base at V and 0 bases at J, with 16 bases between. Here the CDR3 DNA reads TGTGCCAGTAGTATAGCACTCGGGGGAATCGGTAGCAATCAGCCCCAGCATTTT. Amino acids: CASSIALGGIGSNQPQHF.

This clone is judged medium-sized. The chain links TRBV9 to TRBJ1-2; D may be TRBD1 (5 bases). The CDR3 loop spans 12 amino acids. CDR1 is SGDLS, CDR2 YYNGEE, per germline. Trimming removed 4 bases from V and 6 bases from J, with 10 bases in between. Here the CDR3 reads CASSFQGDGYTF. The CDR3 DNA follows: TGTGCCAGCAGCTTCCAGGGAGATGGCTACACCTTC.

This clone occurred a few times. The V gene is TRBV11-3, the J gene TRBJ2-1; D unclear. V lost 2 bases and J 9 bases, leaving 14 bases between the germline ends. Germline V lookup: CDR1 SGHNT, CDR2 YENEEA. The CDR3 loop spans 14 amino acids. The CDR3 sequence is CASSLRPTSGEQFF. CDR3 nucleotides: TGTGCCAGCAGCTTACGACCAACGTCGGGTGAGCAGTTCTTC. The variable domain in full, completed from reference TRBV11-3 and TRBJ2-1, reads EAGVVQSPRYKIIEKKQPVAFWCNPISGHNTLYWYLQNLGQGPELLIRYENEEAVDDSQLPKDRFSAERLKGVDSTLKIQPAELGDSAVYLCASSLRPTSGEQFFGPGTRLTVL.

CDR3 region: CASSPGSSASSTDTQYF. CDR3 nucleotide sequence: TGTGCCAGTAGCCCGGGTAGTAGCGCCTCTAGCACAGATACGCAGTATTTT. The chain combines TRBV19 with TRBJ2-3, with D maybe TRBD2 (5 bases). CDR3 length equals 17 residues. The V and J ends lost 6 bases and 0 bases respectively, with 19 bases between them. CDR1 is LNHDA, CDR2 SQIVND, per germline (reference sequence).

In nucleotides, the CDR3 is TGTGCCAGCAGCCAAGGAGGATTAACGGGGGCTTTCTTT. Its translation: CASSQGGLTGAFF. V usage is TRBV14 and J usage is TRBJ1-1; D call uncertain. V was pared by 1 base and J by 11 bases, with 14 bases between. Germline V gene sequence: CDR1 SGHDN, CDR2 FVKESK. This CDR3 is 13 amino acids long.

The chain is built from TRBV30 and TRBJ2-5; 7 bases are a match to TRBD2. Trimming at V came to 8 bases and at J to 4 bases, leaving 10 bases not matched to a gene. The CDR3 contains 13 residues. Germline CDR1 reads GTSNPN; CDR2 reads SVGIG (reference sequence). The CDR3 sequence is CATQGEGGETQYF. The CDR3 DNA follows: TGTGCCACCCAAGGGGAGGGTGGAGAGACCCAGTACTTC.

The V and J genes are TRBV11-3 and TRBJ2-7; D might be TRBD1 or TRBD2, each matching 6 bases. Looked up from germline, CDR1 is SGHNT and CDR2 is YENEEA. CDR3 length: 14 amino acids. Trimming stripped 3 bases from V and 9 bases from J, with 18 bases between. CDR3 region: CASSLIEGGVPQYF. The CDR3 DNA is TGTGCCAGCAGCTTGATAGAGGGGGGAGTTCCGCAGTACTTC. Filled out from reference TRBV11-3 and TRBJ2-7, the complete variable domain reads EAGVVQSPRYKIIEKKQPVAFWCNPISGHNTLYWYLQNLGQGPELLIRYENEEAVDDSQLPKDRFSAERLKGVDSTLKIQPAELGDSAVYLCASSLIEGGVPQYFGPGTRLTVT.

This clone was observed a few times. The rearrangement uses TRBV30 and TRBJ1-4; D may be TRBD1 (5 bases). Trimming took off 1 base at V and 1 base at J, with 10 bases between the two ends. Germline V gene data show CDR1 as GTSNPN and CDR2 as SVGIG (reference sequence). The CDR3 runs to 15 residues. CDR3 in amino acids: CAWSDPGGTNEKLFF. The CDR3 DNA reads as TGTGCCTGGAGTGATCCCGGGGGAACTAATGAAAAACTGTTTTTT.

This clone has just a few counts. The chain employs TRBV9 and TRBJ2-3; D remains ambiguous. V gave up 2 bases and J gave up 6 bases, with 7 bases separating them. Germline V gene sequence: CDR1 SGDLS, CDR2 YYNGEE. The CDR3 contains 12 residues. The CDR3 here is CASSVFSDTQYF. The CDR3 DNA follows: TGTGCCAGCAGCGTTTTCTCGGATACGCAGTATTTT.

The rearrangement uses TRBV28 and TRBJ1-1; unclear D gene. V dropped 4 bases and J dropped 4 bases, with 10 bases sitting between them. CDR3 length: 13 amino acids. CDR1 and CDR2 (germline): MDHEN, SYDVKM. DNA for the CDR3: TGTGCCAGCAGTTACCCCTGGGGCACTGAAGCTTTCTTT. Its translation is CASSYPWGTEAFF.

This clone qualifies as large (0.1 to 1%). This rearrangement joins TRBV12-5 to TRBJ2-5; TRBD2 aligns across 13 bases. Germline V lookup: CDR1 LGHNT, CDR2 FRNRAP. The CDR3 length is 15 residues. In DNA form, the CDR3 reads TGTGCCAGCACTCGACTAGCGGGAGGTCAAGAGACCCAGTACTTC. Protein: CASTRLAGGQETQYF.

This clone is categorized as large. The chain joins TRBV19 to TRBJ1-5; TRBD1 might be the D (6 bases). Germline CDR1 and CDR2: LNHDA and SQIVND (reference sequence). The CDR3 loop spans 14 amino acids. Deletions cut 6 bases from V and 5 bases from J, with 14 bases between. The CDR3 region is CASSLQGSDQPQHF. In DNA, the CDR3 is TGTGCCAGTAGCCTACAGGGAAGCGATCAGCCCCAGCATTTT.

This clone has just a few counts. CDR3 in DNA: TGTGCCAGCAGCCGGGGGGGGATCTCCTCCTACGAGCAGTACTTC. Protein sequence: CASSRGGISSYEQYF. The chain links TRBV11-3 to TRBJ2-7; 8 bases fit TRBD2. The CDR3 loop spans 15 amino acids. The junction had 6 bases not matched to a gene; V was cut back by 5 bases and J by 0 bases. Germline CDR1 SGHNT, CDR2 YENEEA.